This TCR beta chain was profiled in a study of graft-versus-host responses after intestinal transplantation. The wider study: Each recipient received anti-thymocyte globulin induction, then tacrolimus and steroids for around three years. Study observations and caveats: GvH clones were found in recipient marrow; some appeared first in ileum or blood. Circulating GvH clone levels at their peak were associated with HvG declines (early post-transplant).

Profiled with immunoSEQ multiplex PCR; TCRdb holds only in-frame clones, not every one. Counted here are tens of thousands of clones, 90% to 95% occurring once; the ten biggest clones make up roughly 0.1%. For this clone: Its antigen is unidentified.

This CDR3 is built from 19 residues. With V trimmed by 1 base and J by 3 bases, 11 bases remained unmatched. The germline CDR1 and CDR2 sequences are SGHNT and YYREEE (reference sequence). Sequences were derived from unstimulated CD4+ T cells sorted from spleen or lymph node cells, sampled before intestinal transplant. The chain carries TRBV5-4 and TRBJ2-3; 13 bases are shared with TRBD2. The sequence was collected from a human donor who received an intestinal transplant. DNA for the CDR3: TGTGCCAGCAGCTTGACTAGCGGGGGGGTATTTTTAGCAACAGATACGCAGTATTTT. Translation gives CASSLTSGGVFLATDTQYF.